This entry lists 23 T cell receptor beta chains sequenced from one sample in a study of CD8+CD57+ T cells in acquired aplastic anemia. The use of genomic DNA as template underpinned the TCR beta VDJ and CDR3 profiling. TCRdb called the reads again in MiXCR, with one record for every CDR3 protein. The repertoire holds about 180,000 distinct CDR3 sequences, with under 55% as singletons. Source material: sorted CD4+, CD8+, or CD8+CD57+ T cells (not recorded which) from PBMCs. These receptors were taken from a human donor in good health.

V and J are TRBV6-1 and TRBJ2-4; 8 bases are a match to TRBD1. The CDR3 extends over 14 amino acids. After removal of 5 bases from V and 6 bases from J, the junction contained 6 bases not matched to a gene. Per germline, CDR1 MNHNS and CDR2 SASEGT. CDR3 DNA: TGTGCCAGCAGTCGGGACAGGAGCCTAAACATTCAGTACTTC. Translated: CASSRDRSLNIQYF.

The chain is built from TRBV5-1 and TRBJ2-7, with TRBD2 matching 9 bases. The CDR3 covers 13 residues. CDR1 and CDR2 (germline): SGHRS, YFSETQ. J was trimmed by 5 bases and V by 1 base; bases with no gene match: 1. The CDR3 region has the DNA TGCGCCAGCAGCTTGCGGACTAGCGACGAGCAGTACTTC. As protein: CASSLRTSDEQYF.

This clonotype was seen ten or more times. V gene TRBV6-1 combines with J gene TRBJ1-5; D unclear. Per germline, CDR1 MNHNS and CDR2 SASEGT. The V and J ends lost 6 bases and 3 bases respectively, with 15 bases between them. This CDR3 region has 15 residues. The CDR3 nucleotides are TGTGCCAGCAGACCCGATCGGGCCGCCAATCAGCCCCAGCATTTT. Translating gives CASRPDRAANQPQHF.

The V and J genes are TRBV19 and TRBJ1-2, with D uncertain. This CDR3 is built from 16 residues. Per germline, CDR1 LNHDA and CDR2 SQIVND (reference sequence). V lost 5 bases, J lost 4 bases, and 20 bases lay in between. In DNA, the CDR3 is TGTGCCAGTAGTCCCTATCCCATTCTAGCCCCCTATGGCTACACCTTC. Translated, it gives CASSPYPILAPYGYTF.

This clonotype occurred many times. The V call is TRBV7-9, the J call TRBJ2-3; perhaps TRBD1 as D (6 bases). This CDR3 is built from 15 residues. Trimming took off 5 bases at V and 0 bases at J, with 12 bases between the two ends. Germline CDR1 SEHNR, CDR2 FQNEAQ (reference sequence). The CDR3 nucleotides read TGTGCCAGCAGCACTACAGGGCATAGCACAGATACGCAGTATTTT. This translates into CASSTTGHSTDTQYF.

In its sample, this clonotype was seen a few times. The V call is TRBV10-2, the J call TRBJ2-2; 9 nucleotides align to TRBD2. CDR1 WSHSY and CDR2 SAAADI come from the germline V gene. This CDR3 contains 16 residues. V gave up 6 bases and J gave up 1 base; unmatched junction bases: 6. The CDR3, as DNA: TGCGCCAGCAGGACGGCGGGGGGGCAGAACACCGGGGAGCTGTTTTTT. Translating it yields CASRTAGGQNTGELFF.

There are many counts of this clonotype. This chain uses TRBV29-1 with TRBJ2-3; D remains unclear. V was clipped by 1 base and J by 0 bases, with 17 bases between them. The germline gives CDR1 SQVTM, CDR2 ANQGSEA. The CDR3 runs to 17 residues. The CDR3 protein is CSVEGPQSLTSTDTQYF. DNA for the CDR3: TGCAGCGTTGAAGGCCCTCAGAGTCTAACTAGCACAGATACGCAGTATTTT.

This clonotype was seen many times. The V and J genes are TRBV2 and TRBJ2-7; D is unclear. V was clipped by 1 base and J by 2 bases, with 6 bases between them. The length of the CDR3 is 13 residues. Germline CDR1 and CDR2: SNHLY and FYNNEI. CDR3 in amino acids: CASSEEFTYEQYF. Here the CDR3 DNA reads TGTGCCAGCAGTGAAGAGTTTACCTACGAGCAGTACTTC.

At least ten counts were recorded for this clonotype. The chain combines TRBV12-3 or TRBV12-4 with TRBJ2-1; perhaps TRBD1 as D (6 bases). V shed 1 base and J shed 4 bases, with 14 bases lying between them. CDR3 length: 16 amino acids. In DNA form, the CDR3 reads TGTGCCAGCAGTTTAGGGGGGCAGGGGATGTACAATGAGCAGTTCTTC. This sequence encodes CASSLGGQGMYNEQFF.

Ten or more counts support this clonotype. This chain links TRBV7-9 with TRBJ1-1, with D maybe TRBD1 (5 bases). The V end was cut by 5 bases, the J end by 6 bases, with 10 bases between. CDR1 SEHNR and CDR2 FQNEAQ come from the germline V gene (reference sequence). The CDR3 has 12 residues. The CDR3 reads CASSRAGSEAFF. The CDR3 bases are TGTGCCAGCAGCCGAGCAGGGTCTGAAGCTTTCTTT.

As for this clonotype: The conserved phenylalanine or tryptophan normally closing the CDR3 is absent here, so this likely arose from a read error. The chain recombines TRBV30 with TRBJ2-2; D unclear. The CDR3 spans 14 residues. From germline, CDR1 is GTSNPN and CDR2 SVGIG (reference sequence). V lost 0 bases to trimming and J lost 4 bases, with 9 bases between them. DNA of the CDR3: TGTGCCTGGAGTGTAACTGGGCTCACCGGGGAGCTGTTTTCT. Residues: CAWSVTGLTGELFS.

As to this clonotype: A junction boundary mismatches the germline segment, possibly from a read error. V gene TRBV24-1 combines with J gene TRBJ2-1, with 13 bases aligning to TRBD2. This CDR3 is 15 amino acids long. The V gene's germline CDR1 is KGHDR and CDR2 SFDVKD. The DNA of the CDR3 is TGTGCCACCAGTGATTCCCCTGGACTAGCGGGAGTCCCGCTCTTC. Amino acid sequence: CATSDSPGLAGVPLF.

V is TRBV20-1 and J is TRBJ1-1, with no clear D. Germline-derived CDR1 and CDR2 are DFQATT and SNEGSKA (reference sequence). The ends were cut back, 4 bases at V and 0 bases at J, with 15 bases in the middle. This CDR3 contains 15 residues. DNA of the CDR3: TGCAGTGCTATCGCCTTGGGCAAGCTGAACACTGAAGCTTTCTTT. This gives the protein CSAIALGKLNTEAFF.

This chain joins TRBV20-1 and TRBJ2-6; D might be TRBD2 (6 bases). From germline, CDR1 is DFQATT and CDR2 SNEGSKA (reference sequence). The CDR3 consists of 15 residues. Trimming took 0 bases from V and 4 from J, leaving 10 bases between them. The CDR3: CSARDPGAGANVLTF. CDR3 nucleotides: TGCAGTGCTAGAGATCCGGGAGCCGGGGCCAACGTCCTGACTTTC.

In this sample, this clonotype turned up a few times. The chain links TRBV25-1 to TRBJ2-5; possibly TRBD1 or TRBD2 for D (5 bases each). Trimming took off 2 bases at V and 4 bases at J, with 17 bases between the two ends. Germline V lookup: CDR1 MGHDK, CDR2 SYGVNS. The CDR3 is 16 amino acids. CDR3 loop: CASSEHRHVGGETQYF. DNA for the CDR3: TGTGCCAGCAGTGAACACCGACATGTTGGGGGAGAGACCCAGTACTTC.

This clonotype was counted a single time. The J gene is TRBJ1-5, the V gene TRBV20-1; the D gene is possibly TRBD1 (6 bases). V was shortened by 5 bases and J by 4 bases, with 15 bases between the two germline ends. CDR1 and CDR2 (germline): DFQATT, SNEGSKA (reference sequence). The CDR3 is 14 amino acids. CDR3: CSAVRTVSNQPQHF. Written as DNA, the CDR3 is TGCAGTGCTGTTCGGACAGTGAGTAATCAGCCCCAGCATTTT.

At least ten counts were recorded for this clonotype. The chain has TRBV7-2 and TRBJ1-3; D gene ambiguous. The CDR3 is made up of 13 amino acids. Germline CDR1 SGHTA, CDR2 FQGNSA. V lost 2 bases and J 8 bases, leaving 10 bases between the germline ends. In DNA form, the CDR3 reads TGTGCCAGCAGCTTAACGCAGTTGGACACCATATATTTT. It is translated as CASSLTQLDTIYF. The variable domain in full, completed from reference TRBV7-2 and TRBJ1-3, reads GAGVSQSPSNKVTEKGKDVELRCDPISGHTALYWYRQSLGQGLEFLIYFQGNSAPDKSGLPSDRFSAERTGGSVSTLTIQRTQQEDSAVYLCASSLTQLDTIYFGEGSWLTVV.

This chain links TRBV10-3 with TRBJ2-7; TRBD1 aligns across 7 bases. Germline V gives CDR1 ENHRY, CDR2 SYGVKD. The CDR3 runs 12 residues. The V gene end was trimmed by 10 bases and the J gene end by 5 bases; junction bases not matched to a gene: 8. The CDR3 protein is CASTGVKDEQYF. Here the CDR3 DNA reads TGTGCCAGCACAGGGGTAAAGGACGAGCAGTACTTC.

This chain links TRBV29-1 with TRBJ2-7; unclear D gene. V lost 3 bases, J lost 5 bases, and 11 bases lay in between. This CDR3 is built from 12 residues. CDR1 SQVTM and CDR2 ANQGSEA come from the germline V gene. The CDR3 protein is CSVESAAHEQYF. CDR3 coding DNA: TGCAGCGTTGAGTCGGCTGCCCACGAGCAGTACTTC.

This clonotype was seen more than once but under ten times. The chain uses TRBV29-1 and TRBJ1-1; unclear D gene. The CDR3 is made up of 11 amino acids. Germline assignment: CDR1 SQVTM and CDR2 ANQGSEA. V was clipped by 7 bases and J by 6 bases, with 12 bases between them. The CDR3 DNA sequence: TGCAGCGGGGCAAGAACCGCTGAAGCTTTCTTT. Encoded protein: CSGARTAEAFF.

CDR3 DNA sequence: TGTGCCACCGCCAGCGGGTGGAGCTCCTACGAGCAGTACTTC. Translation gives CATASGWSSYEQYF. The J gene is TRBJ2-7, the V gene TRBV27; TRBD2 might be the D (6 bases). Germline V gene data show CDR1 as MNHEY and CDR2 as SMNVEV (reference sequence). The CDR3 sequence is 14 residues long. V was pared by 10 bases and J by 0 bases, with 16 bases between.

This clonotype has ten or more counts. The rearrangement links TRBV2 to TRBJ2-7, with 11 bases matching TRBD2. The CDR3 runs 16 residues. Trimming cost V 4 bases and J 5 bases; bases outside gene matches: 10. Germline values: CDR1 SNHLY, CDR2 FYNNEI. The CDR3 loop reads CASSVHSSGRTHEQYF. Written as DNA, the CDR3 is TGTGCCAGCAGTGTTCATTCTAGCGGGAGGACACACGAGCAGTACTTC.

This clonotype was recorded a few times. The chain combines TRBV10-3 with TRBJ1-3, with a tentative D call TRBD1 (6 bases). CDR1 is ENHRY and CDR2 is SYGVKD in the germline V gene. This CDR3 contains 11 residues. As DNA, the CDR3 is TGTGTAGGGGGGTCCGGAAACACCATATATTTT. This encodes CVGGSGNTIYF.